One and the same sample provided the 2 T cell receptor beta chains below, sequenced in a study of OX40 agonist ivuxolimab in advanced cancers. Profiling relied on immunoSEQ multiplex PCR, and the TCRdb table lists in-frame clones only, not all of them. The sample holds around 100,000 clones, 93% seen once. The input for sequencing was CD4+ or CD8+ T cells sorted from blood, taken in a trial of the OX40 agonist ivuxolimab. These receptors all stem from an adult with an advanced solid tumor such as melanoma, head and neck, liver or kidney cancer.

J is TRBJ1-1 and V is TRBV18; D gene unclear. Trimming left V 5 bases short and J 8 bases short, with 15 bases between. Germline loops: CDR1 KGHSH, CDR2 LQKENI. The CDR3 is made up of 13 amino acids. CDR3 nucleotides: TGTGCCAGCTCAACCACAGACGCCGTAGAAGCTTTCTTT. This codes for CASSTTDAVEAFF.

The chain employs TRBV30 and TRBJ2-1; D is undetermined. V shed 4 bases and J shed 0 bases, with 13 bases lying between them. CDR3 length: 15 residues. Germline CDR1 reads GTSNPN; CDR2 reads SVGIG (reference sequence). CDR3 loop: CAWTMAASSYNEQFF. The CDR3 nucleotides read TGTGCCTGGACCATGGCCGCCAGCTCCTACAATGAGCAGTTCTTC.